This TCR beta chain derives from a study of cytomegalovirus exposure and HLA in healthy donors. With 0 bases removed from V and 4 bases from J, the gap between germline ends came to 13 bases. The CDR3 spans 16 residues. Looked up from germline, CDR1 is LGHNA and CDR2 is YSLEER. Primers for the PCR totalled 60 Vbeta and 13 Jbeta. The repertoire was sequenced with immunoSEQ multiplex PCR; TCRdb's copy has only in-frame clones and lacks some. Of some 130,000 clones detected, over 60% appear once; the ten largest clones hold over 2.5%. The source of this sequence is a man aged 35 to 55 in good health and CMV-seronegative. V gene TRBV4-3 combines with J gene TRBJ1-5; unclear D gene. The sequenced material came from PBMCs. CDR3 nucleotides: TGCGCCAGCAGCCAAGACCTTGGGAGGGAAAATCAGCCCCAGCATTTT. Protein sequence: CASSQDLGRENQPQHF.